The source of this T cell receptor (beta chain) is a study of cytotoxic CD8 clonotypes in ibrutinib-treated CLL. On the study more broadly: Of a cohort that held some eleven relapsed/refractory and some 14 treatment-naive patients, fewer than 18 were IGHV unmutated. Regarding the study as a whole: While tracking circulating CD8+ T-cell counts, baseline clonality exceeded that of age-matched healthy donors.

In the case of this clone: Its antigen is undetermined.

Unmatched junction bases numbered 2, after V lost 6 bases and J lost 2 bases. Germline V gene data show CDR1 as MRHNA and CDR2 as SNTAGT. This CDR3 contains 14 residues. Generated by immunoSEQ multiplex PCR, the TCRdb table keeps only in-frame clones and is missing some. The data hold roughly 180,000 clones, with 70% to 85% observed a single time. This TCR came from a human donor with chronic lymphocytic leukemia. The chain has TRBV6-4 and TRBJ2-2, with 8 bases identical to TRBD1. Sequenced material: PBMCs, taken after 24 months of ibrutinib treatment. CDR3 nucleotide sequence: TGTGCCAGCAGGGGACAGGCCAACACCGGGGAGCTGTTTTTT. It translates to CASRGQANTGELFF.